The 16 T cell receptor beta chains below come from one sample, sequenced in a study of blood T cell repertoires in COVID-19. Sequencing was performed with immunoSEQ multiplex PCR; in TCRdb, only in-frame clones are kept and a portion is missing. This sample carries around 250,000 clones, more than 65% of them seen once, and the ten largest clones take 4% to 5.5%. Sequenced: peripheral blood. The source of these receptors is a man over 45 with active or convalescent COVID-19.

The chain carries TRBV7-9 and TRBJ2-3; D ambiguous. Trimming left V 5 bases short and J 7 bases short, with 16 bases between. The germline CDR1 and CDR2 sequences are SEHNR and FQNEAQ (reference sequence). This CDR3 region has 14 residues. CDR3 region: CASSHPVGWNTQYF. DNA of the CDR3: TGTGCCAGCAGCCACCCGGTCGGGTGGAATACGCAGTATTTT.

V usage is TRBV18 and J usage is TRBJ2-5, with 7 bases fitting TRBD2. V shed 3 bases, J shed 1 base, and the junction held 2 bases outside the gene matches. Germline V gene lookup returns CDR1 KGHSH and CDR2 LQKENI. The CDR3 loop spans 14 amino acids. CDR3 region: CASSPSGGQETQYF. The CDR3, as DNA: TGTGCCAGCTCACCGTCGGGGGGCCAAGAGACCCAGTACTTC.

Only one count was recorded for this clone. The chain recombines TRBV3-1 (or the pseudogene TRBV3-2) with TRBJ1-2; 9 bases map to TRBD1. This CDR3 region has 13 residues. The germline V gene encodes CDR1 LGHDT and CDR2 YNNKEL (reference sequence). Losses at the gene ends were 4 bases for V and 8 bases for J; bases not matched to a gene: 5. In DNA form, the CDR3 reads TGTGCCAGCAGCCCACAGGGGGCGGGGGGCTACACCTTC. Translating it yields CASSPQGAGGYTF.

The rearrangement uses TRBV7-9 and TRBJ1-2; TRBD1 aligns across 8 bases. The CDR3 length is 16 residues. V lost 2 bases to trimming and J lost 3 bases; unmatched junction nucleotides: 8. From germline, CDR1 is SEHNR and CDR2 FQNEAQ (reference sequence). CDR3 bases: TGTGCCAGCAGCTTATCGGTGGCAGGGGGCGACTATGGCTACACCTTC. Translated, it gives CASSLSVAGGDYGYTF.

V usage is TRBV5-1 and J usage is TRBJ2-7; the match to TRBD2 covers 12 bases. CDR3 length: 16 amino acids. Trimming took 4 bases from V and 5 from J; bases not matched to a gene: 10. Germline-derived CDR1 and CDR2 are SGHRS and YFSETQ. The chain's CDR3 is CASSASLAGGPNEQYF. The CDR3 DNA reads TGCGCCAGCAGCGCCTCCCTAGCGGGGGGGCCCAACGAGCAGTACTTC.

The V gene is TRBV6-5, the J gene TRBJ1-4; 8 bases align to TRBD1. Unmatched junction bases numbered 2, after V lost 1 base and J lost 7 bases. Germline lookup yields CDR1 MNHEY and CDR2 SVGAGI. The CDR3 runs to 14 residues. The CDR3 region is CASSYLQGAEKLFF. CDR3 DNA: TGTGCCAGCAGTTACTTGCAGGGGGCTGAAAAACTGTTTTTT.

This rearrangement joins TRBV19 to TRBJ1-2; D is ambiguous. This CDR3 is built from 15 residues. Between the trimmed V and J ends, which lost 3 bases and 5 bases, there was a span of 16 bases. Per the germline V gene, CDR1 is LNHDA and CDR2 is SQIVND (reference sequence). The CDR3 region is CASSIGPGLRYGYTF. The CDR3 region has the DNA TGTGCCAGTAGTATTGGGCCAGGTCTTCGGTATGGCTACACCTTC.

The chain's CDR3 is CASSSTGGLQPQHF. The CDR3 nucleotides are TGTGCCAGCAGTTCGACAGGGGGCCTTCAGCCCCAGCATTTT. This chain uses TRBV25-1 with TRBJ1-5; 10 bases are a match to TRBD1. This CDR3 has 14 residues. The V gene's germline CDR1 is MGHDK and CDR2 SYGVNS. The V segment lost 5 bases and the J segment 6 bases; nucleotides outside the gene matches: 4.

The chain has TRBV9 and TRBJ2-5; 9 positions match TRBD2. Trimming removed 4 bases from V and 0 bases from J; junction bases left unmatched: 4. The CDR3 consists of 15 residues. Germline-derived CDR1 and CDR2 are SGDLS and YYNGEE. The CDR3 sequence: CASSPSGAYQETQYF. The CDR3 DNA follows: TGTGCCAGCAGCCCTAGCGGGGCCTACCAAGAGACCCAGTACTTC.

This chain uses TRBV19 with TRBJ1-2; no clear D. V was trimmed by 8 bases and J by 4 bases, leaving 14 bases between them. Germline loops: CDR1 LNHDA, CDR2 SQIVND (reference sequence). The CDR3 loop spans 13 amino acids. CDR3 sequence (DNA): TGTGCCAGTGGCCAGGTTTGGCGCTATGGCTACACCTTC. As protein: CASGQVWRYGYTF. Supplemented by reference TRBV19 and TRBJ1-2, the full variable domain reads DGGITQSPKYLFRKEGQNVTLSCEQNLNHDAMYWYRQDPGQGLRLIYYSQIVNDFQKGDIAEGYSVSREKKESFPLTVTSAQKNPTAFYLCASGQVWRYGYTFGSGTRLTVV.

The chain uses TRBV7-2 and TRBJ2-1, with D possibly matching TRBD1 (6 bases). The V end was cut by 5 bases, the J end by 8 bases, with 13 bases between. The CDR3 extends over 13 amino acids. The germline gives CDR1 SGHTA, CDR2 FQGNSA. CDR3 amino acids: CASSQQGSDEQFF. CDR3 DNA: TGTGCCAGCAGCCAACAGGGTTCCGATGAGCAGTTCTTC.

V gene TRBV12-3 or TRBV12-4 combines with J gene TRBJ1-1; D is unclear. V lost 6 bases, J lost 6 bases, and 14 bases lay in between. The CDR3 is 13 residues long. The CDR3 here is CASSPATRAEAFF. The CDR3 nucleotides read TGTGCCAGCAGCCCTGCCACACGGGCTGAAGCTTTCTTT.

The chain recombines TRBV6-5 with TRBJ1-6; D is ambiguous. Trimming shortened V by 8 bases and J by 8 bases, and 13 bases separated the two germline ends. Germline CDR1 and CDR2: MNHEY and SVGAGI. The CDR3 has 13 residues. The CDR3 spells CASGLNWDSPLHF. DNA of the CDR3: TGTGCCAGCGGACTAAATTGGGATTCACCCCTCCACTTT.

The gene calls are TRBV19 and TRBJ1-2; unclear D gene. The CDR3 consists of 13 residues. Trimming cost V 3 bases and J 7 bases, with 12 bases left between them. Per the germline V gene, CDR1 is LNHDA and CDR2 is SQIVND (reference sequence). CDR3 loop: CASSIGRLIGYTF. The CDR3 coding sequence is TGTGCCAGTAGTATCGGCAGACTCATTGGCTACACCTTC.

The chain couples TRBV7-9 to TRBJ1-1; a possible D gene is TRBD1 (6 bases). V gave up 5 bases and J gave up 5 bases, with 12 bases separating them. The CDR3 is 13 residues long. Germline V gene lookup returns CDR1 SEHNR and CDR2 FQNEAQ (reference sequence). The CDR3 loop is CASSQSQGTEAFF. The CDR3 nucleotides are TGTGCCAGCAGCCAAAGCCAGGGGACTGAAGCTTTCTTT.

The V and J genes are TRBV28 and TRBJ1-2; 10 bases align to TRBD1. With 6 bases clipped from V and 8 bases from J, the junction kept 6 bases outside the gene matches. The germline gives CDR1 MDHEN, CDR2 SYDVKM. The CDR3 loop spans 13 amino acids. CDR3 residues: CASRTGGSGGYTF. Here the CDR3 DNA reads TGTGCCAGCAGGACAGGGGGCTCCGGGGGCTACACCTTC.